This TCR beta chain was captured in a study of CD8 T cells in ankylosing spondylitis. Study-wide results and caveats: A TCR beta motif of 8 or 9 highly homologous variants appeared characteristic of ankylosing spondylitis blood.

This clonotype was detected only a few times. Its specificity is unknown. Germline V CDR1 and CDR2: SGHVS, FQNEAQ. The CDR3 is made up of 15 amino acids. The V and J ends lost 0 bases and 4 bases respectively, with 11 bases between them. TCRdb reanalysed the 5' RACE reads using MiXCR and keeps one entry per CDR3 protein. The repertoire holds almost 400,000 distinct CDR3 sequences, with approximately 20% as singletons. The TCR originated in a male donor with ankylosing spondylitis. Sequenced input: blood, either unsorted or a sorted T cell fraction (not recorded which). This sequence joins TRBV7-8 and TRBJ2-3; D is perhaps TRBD2 (6 bases). CDR3 DNA sequence: TGTGCCAGCAGCTTAGCGCAGGACTACCCAGATACGCAGTATTTT. It yields the protein CASSLAQDYPDTQYF.